This TCR beta chain is from a study of T cells in women clearing cervical HPV infection. At the level of the study: Donors had HPV16-related CIN3 or worse; 2 had invasive cancer. HLA type stays a possible confounder, typing being limited. General study points: Cases and controls were distinguished at AUC 0.83 by richness and V genes.

Cervical HPV DNA detected by MY09/MY11 PCR, typed by dot-blot. V was clipped by 4 bases and J by 5 bases; unmatched bases: 9. The germline gives CDR1 SGHRS, CDR2 YFSETQ. The CDR3 is 15 residues long. Note on this clone: The antigen remains unidentified. The CDR3 is cut off 3 residues early in the read; its end comes from the germline J gene.

This table comes from immunoSEQ multiplex PCR, and its TCRdb copy is limited to in-frame clones, with some not included. The listing records over 30,000 clones. The chain has TRBV5-1 and TRBJ2-3, with 8 bases aligning to TRBD1. The sequencing sample was made of blood buffy coat. The origin of this receptor is a woman aged 18-70 years with a cervical HPV16 infection that either progressed to CIN3+ or cleared (not recorded which). Incomplete CDR3 DNA: TGCGCCAGCAGCCCCCGGACAGGGAATGGAGATACG. Translated, it gives CASSPRTGNGDT. The entire CDR3 protein reads CASSPRTGNGDTQYF.